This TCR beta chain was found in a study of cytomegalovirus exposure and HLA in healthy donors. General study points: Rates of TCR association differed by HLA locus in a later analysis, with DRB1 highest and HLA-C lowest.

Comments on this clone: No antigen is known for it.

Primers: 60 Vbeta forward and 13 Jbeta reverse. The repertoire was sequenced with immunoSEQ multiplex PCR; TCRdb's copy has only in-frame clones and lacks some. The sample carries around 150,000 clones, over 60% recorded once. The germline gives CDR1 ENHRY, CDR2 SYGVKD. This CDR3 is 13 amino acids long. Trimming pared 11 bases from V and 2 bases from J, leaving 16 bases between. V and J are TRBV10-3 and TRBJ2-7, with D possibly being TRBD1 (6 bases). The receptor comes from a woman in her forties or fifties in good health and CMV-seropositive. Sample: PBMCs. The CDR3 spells CAARPAGAYEQYF. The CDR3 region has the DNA TGTGCCGCCAGGCCGGCAGGGGCCTACGAGCAGTACTTC.